This T cell receptor beta chain comes out of a study of T-cell memory formation after mild COVID-19. Study-wide points: Largely, contracting CD4+ clones fell within CM and EM, and contracting CD8+ clones within EMRA. Contracting clones from day 15 to 85 had balanced CD4/CD8; later expanders favoured CD4+.

TCRdb recomputed calls from the 5' RACE reads with MiXCR, one row per CDR3 protein. The sample lists 90,000 to 120,000 distinct CDR3 sequences; over 8.5% were seen once. This clonotype was detected ten times or more. Its target is not known. V shed 1 base and J shed 4 bases, with 8 bases lying between them. The CDR3 consists of 14 residues. Germline V gene data show CDR1 as LNHNV and CDR2 as YYDKDF (reference sequence). The chain uses TRBV15 and TRBJ1-5; no reliable D call. Specimen: PBMCs or a T cell subset sorted from them (not recorded which). The sequence was obtained from a man aged 18 to 30 who had mild COVID-19 (a few samples of this study predate the infection). Cell type and time point are not known. CDR3 residues: CATSRAALNQPQHF. In DNA form, the CDR3 reads TGTGCCACCAGCAGAGCCGCCCTGAATCAGCCCCAGCATTTT.